This TCR beta chain was found in a study of CD8 T cells in Susac syndrome. Study details: Active disease was present in about 6 of the sequenced Susac syndrome patients, whereas 8 or 9 of them were in remission.

The RNA, roughly 0.45 to 1 ug, was put through reverse transcription using random hexamers. TCRdb re-derived calls from the immunoSEQ multiplex PCR reads in MiXCR, one entry per CDR3 protein. This sample has tens of thousands of distinct CDR3 sequences, with over 90% found just once. Germline V gene sequence: CDR1 SGDLS, CDR2 YYNGEE. The V and J ends lost 3 bases and 2 bases, in that order; junction bases with no gene match: 6. The CDR3 consists of 16 residues. FACS enriched CD8+ TEMRA cells, while bulk CD8+ and CD4+ were negatively isolated. The specimen was CD8+ T cells from PBMCs. The TCR was taken from a human donor with Susac syndrome. V usage is TRBV9 and J usage is TRBJ2-3; 10 bases align to TRBD2. The CDR3 DNA reads TGTGCCAGCAGCGCGAACCTAGCGGGGGTCACAGATACGCAGTATTTT. This sequence encodes CASSANLAGVTDTQYF.